Shown below are 18 T cell receptor beta chains from a single sample sequenced in a study of early stage breast cancer tumors. Repertoires were generated with immunoSEQ multiplex PCR, while TCRdb's copy carries only in-frame clones and drops some. Here the sample spans roughly 30,000 clones, roughly four fifths being singletons. The sequenced sample was breast tumor tissue. The source of these receptors is a person younger than 45 with breast cancer.

The rearrangement joins TRBV5-4 to TRBJ2-7; 8 bases line up with TRBD1. The germline gives CDR1 SGHNT, CDR2 YYREEE (reference sequence). J lost 9 bases, V lost 3 bases, and 14 bases had no gene match. CDR3 length: 15 amino acids. The CDR3 is CASSSGTGDRFRQYF. The CDR3 DNA reads TGTGCCAGCAGCTCTGGGACAGGTGATCGATTCCGGCAGTACTTC.

V gene TRBV5-6 combines with J gene TRBJ1-1; TRBD1 is a possible D gene (6 bases). The CDR3 extends over 14 amino acids. V lost 6 bases, J lost 0 bases, and 12 bases lay in between. CDR1 is SGHDT and CDR2 is YYEEEE in the germline V gene. DNA of the CDR3: TGTGCCAGCAATTGGGGGCACCTGAACACTGAAGCTTTCTTT. This codes for CASNWGHLNTEAFF.

The chain links TRBV11-2 to TRBJ2-1; a weak D match, TRBD1 (5 bases). The CDR3 totals 16 residues. CDR1 and CDR2 from the germline V gene are SGHAT and FQNNGV. The V end was cut by 0 bases, the J end by 5 bases, with 14 bases between. The CDR3: CASSLDQGGWHNEQFF. The CDR3 bases are TGTGCCAGCAGCTTAGACCAGGGCGGTTGGCACAATGAGCAGTTCTTC.

Concerning this clone: Other DNA sequences in the sample encode the same CDR3. The J gene is TRBJ1-1, the V gene TRBV18; TRBD1 is a possible D gene (5 bases). V was trimmed by 3 bases and J by 2 bases, leaving 10 bases between them. Germline CDR1 reads KGHSH; CDR2 reads LQKENI. The CDR3 is 14 residues long. The CDR3 loop reads CASSPSGGNTEAFF. CDR3 coding DNA: TGTGCCAGCTCACCTTCCGGGGGAAACACTGAAGCTTTCTTT.

The count of this clone is one. The rearrangement uses TRBV5-8 and TRBJ1-1; D may be TRBD1 (6 bases). CDR3 length: 13 amino acids. V was trimmed by 6 bases and J by 2 bases, leaving 11 bases between them. CDR1 is SGHTS, CDR2 YDEGEE, per germline. CDR3 loop: CASKRQVNTEAFF. The CDR3 nucleotides are TGTGCCAGCAAGCGACAGGTAAACACTGAAGCTTTCTTT. Supplemented by reference TRBV5-8 and TRBJ1-1, the full variable domain reads EAGVTQSPTHLIKTRGQQATLRCSPISGHTSVYWYQQALGLGLQFLLWYDEGEERNRGNFPPRFSGRQFPNYSSELNVNALELEDSALYLCASKRQVNTEAFFGQGTRLTVV.

With respect to this clone: The sample contains more than one DNA sequence encoding this CDR3. This chain uses TRBV18 with TRBJ2-7; 9 bases map to TRBD2. The trim removed 3 bases at V and 1 base at J, leaving 4 bases unmatched. Germline V gives CDR1 KGHSH, CDR2 LQKENI. The CDR3 contains 15 residues. In nucleotides, the CDR3 is TGTGCCAGCTCACCGGCGGGAGGGCCGTCCTACGAGCAGTACTTC. This codes for CASSPAGGPSYEQYF.

The chain uses TRBV5-4 and TRBJ1-2; D is uncertain. V gave up 0 bases and J gave up 4 bases, with 13 bases separating them. The germline V gene encodes CDR1 SGHNT and CDR2 YYREEE (reference sequence). The CDR3 is 15 amino acids. This chain's CDR3 is CASSLAVGRTYGYTF. CDR3 nucleotide sequence: TGTGCCAGCAGCTTGGCCGTCGGGCGGACCTATGGCTACACCTTC.

V usage is TRBV11-2 and J usage is TRBJ2-4, with TRBD2 identical over 9 bases. The V gene's germline CDR1 is SGHAT and CDR2 FQNNGV. V shed 0 bases and J 0 bases; nucleotides not matched to a gene: 6. The CDR3 covers 18 residues. The CDR3 nucleotides read TGTGCCAGCAGCTTAGAAGCGGGAGGATTACTAGCCAAAAACATTCAGTACTTC. Protein product: CASSLEAGGLLAKNIQYF. Full variable domain (missing parts from reference TRBV11-2 and TRBJ2-4): EAGVAQSPRYKIIEKRQSVAFWCNPISGHATLYWYQQILGQGPKLLIQFQNNGVVDDSQLPKDRFSAERLKGVDSTLKIQPAKLEDSAVYLCASSLEAGGLLAKNIQYFGAGTRLSVL.

The chain has TRBV11-2 and TRBJ2-5; no firm D call. Germline lookup yields CDR1 SGHAT and CDR2 FQNNGV. This CDR3 region has 13 residues. V was pared by 3 bases and J by 2 bases, with 7 bases between. The CDR3: CASSFSGQETQYF. For the CDR3, the DNA is TGTGCCAGCAGCTTTTCAGGTCAAGAGACCCAGTACTTC.

This chain uses TRBV7-3 with TRBJ1-4; D is ambiguous. The V and J ends lost 10 bases and 10 bases respectively, with 19 bases between them. This CDR3 has 13 residues. Germline CDR1 and CDR2: SGHTA and FQGTGA. CDR3 in amino acids: CATSEQTLGKLFF. The CDR3 nucleotides are TGTGCCACCTCAGAGCAGACATTAGGAAAACTGTTTTTT.

The rearrangement links TRBV6-1 to TRBJ2-7, with 10 bases fitting TRBD2. Germline CDR1 and CDR2: MNHNS and SASEGT. This CDR3 is 15 amino acids long. V gave up 7 bases and J gave up 4 bases; unmatched junction bases: 10. In nucleotides, the CDR3 is TGTGCCAGCACCGAACCGGGACTAGCGACATACGAGCAGTACTTC. Amino acids: CASTEPGLATYEQYF.

The J gene is TRBJ2-3, the V gene TRBV7-7; TRBD1 aligns across 9 bases. V lost 5 bases, J lost 1 base, and 4 bases stayed unmatched. Germline V gene lookup returns CDR1 SSHAT and CDR2 FNYEAQ (reference sequence). The CDR3 runs 15 residues. The CDR3 DNA follows: TGTGCCAGCAGCGAAGGGACAGGGCGCACAGATACGCAGTATTTT. Amino acids: CASSEGTGRTDTQYF.

This chain links TRBV19 with TRBJ1-2; tentative D call: TRBD1 (6 bases). Trimming cost V 5 bases and J 2 bases, with 12 bases left between them. The CDR3 length is 14 residues. Germline V gives CDR1 LNHDA, CDR2 SQIVND (reference sequence). The CDR3: CASSSNRANYGYTF. CDR3 nucleotide sequence: TGTGCCAGTAGTTCCAACAGGGCCAACTATGGCTACACCTTC.

The V gene is TRBV7-2, the J gene TRBJ2-1; D is uncertain. Germline V gives CDR1 SGHTA, CDR2 FQGNSA. With 5 bases removed from V and 5 bases from J, the gap between germline ends came to 19 bases. This CDR3 spans 16 amino acids. The CDR3 DNA reads TGTGCCAGCAGCCATAGACGGCAGCCAAACCACAATGAGCAGTTCTTC. It translates to CASSHRRQPNHNEQFF.

The chain recombines TRBV18 with TRBJ1-5; 8 nucleotides match TRBD1. The CDR3 spans 15 residues. Losses at the gene ends were 2 bases for V and 6 bases for J; bases not matched to a gene: 6. CDR1 is KGHSH and CDR2 is LQKENI in the germline V gene. CDR3 loop: CASSPGSGGSQPQHF. The CDR3 coding sequence is TGTGCCAGCTCACCAGGGTCAGGGGGCAGTCAGCCCCAGCATTTT. Variable domain in full (rest from reference TRBV18 and TRBJ1-5): NAGVMQNPRHLVRRRGQEARLRCSPMKGHSHVYWYRQLPEEGLKFMVYLQKENIIDESGMPKERFSAEFPKEGPSILRIQQVVRGDSAAYFCASSPGSGGSQPQHFGDGTRLSIL.

The chain uses TRBV29-1 and TRBJ2-1; no clear D gene. The CDR3 has 12 residues. Germline V gene data show CDR1 as SQVTM and CDR2 as ANQGSEA. Trimming removed 2 bases from V and 9 bases from J, with 11 bases in between. CDR3 loop: CSVEPFVPEQFF. The CDR3 nucleotides are TGCAGCGTTGAACCCTTTGTACCTGAGCAGTTCTTC.

The chain links TRBV2 to TRBJ2-1, with TRBD2 matching over 10 bases. Per germline, CDR1 SNHLY and CDR2 FYNNEI. The CDR3 extends over 14 amino acids. With 10 bases clipped from V and 6 bases from J, the junction kept 9 bases outside the gene matches. For the CDR3, the DNA is TGTGCCAACCTAGGAAGCGGGGGGGCCAATGAGCAGTTCTTC. Its translation: CANLGSGGANEQFF.

This clone was counted between two and nine times. This chain connects TRBV7-9 to TRBJ2-3, with D maybe TRBD2 (7 bases). Per germline, CDR1 SEHNR and CDR2 FQNEAQ (reference sequence). The CDR3 length is 14 residues. V lost 3 bases and J 3 bases, leaving 10 bases between the germline ends. The CDR3 bases are TGTGCCAGCAGCTTGGGGGGGCTTACAGATACGCAGTATTTT. Its protein product is CASSLGGLTDTQYF.